One and the same sample provided the 20 T cell receptor beta chains below, sequenced in a study of CD8+ T cells in alopecia areata. Following extraction, RNA underwent reverse transcription to cDNA, which served as the sequencing template. The protocol was immunoSEQ multiplex PCR, while the TCRdb copy is restricted to in-frame clones and leaves out a portion. Found here are some 220,000 clones, 50% to 60% of them singletons; the top ten hold around 1.5%. Treatment denoted: oral pan-JAK inhibitor, 5-10 mg twice daily. This specimen was CD4+ T cells sorted from blood, taken at week 4, from a patient treated with tofacitinib. Receptor source: a human donor with alopecia areata.

The chain carries TRBV29-1 and TRBJ1-3; TRBD1 might be the D (6 bases). V gave up 5 bases and J gave up 3 bases, with 17 bases separating them. This CDR3 has 15 amino acids. Germline CDR1 and CDR2: SQVTM and ANQGSEA. The DNA for the CDR3 is TGCAGCGTTTCCCCCACGCGGACAGATGGAAACACCATATATTTT. Encoded protein: CSVSPTRTDGNTIYF.

The table lists this clone with a few counts. A junction end diverges from the germline sequence, so it may reflect a read error. The chain is built from TRBV7-2 and TRBJ2-1; TRBD1 is a possible D gene (6 bases). The CDR3 is 11 amino acids. Germline CDR1 reads SGHTA; CDR2 reads FQGNSA. CDR3 bases: TGTGCCAGCACCGTCTGGGGGCGGGCGGTCTTC. Translating gives CASTVWGRAVF.

This clone was seen just once. The V call is TRBV10-3, the J call TRBJ1-1; unclear D gene. Germline V gene data show CDR1 as ENHRY and CDR2 as SYGVKD. V was shortened by 10 bases and J by 1 base, with 10 bases between the two germline ends. This CDR3 contains 12 residues. CDR3 protein: CATLGENTEAFF. CDR3 in DNA: TGTGCCACTCTCGGGGAGAACACTGAAGCTTTCTTT.

This clone was observed a handful of times. In DNA, the CDR3 is TGTGCCATCAGATATGACAGGGAGGGCACTGAAGCTTTCTTT. This codes for CAIRYDREGTEAFF. The chain carries TRBV10-3 and TRBJ1-1, with 7 positions matching TRBD1. The CDR3 totals 14 residues. V dropped 6 bases and J dropped 4; count of bases not matched to a gene: 8. Germline CDR1 and CDR2: ENHRY and SYGVKD.

The chain couples TRBV5-1 to TRBJ2-7, with 13 bases identical to TRBD2. The junction had 5 bases not matched to a gene; V was cut back by 4 bases and J by 4 bases. The germline CDR1 and CDR2 sequences are SGHRS and YFSETQ. The CDR3 sequence is 15 residues long. CDR3 loop: CASSPGLAGSYEQYF. CDR3 DNA: TGCGCCAGCAGCCCGGGACTAGCGGGGAGTTACGAGCAGTACTTC.

The rearrangement uses TRBV30 and TRBJ2-2; no clear D. V lost 1 base to trimming and J lost 1 base, with 4 bases between them. Germline values: CDR1 GTSNPN, CDR2 SVGIG (reference sequence). The CDR3 covers 13 residues. This chain's CDR3 is CAWSEKNTGELFF. For the CDR3, the DNA is TGTGCCTGGAGTGAAAAGAACACCGGGGAGCTGTTTTTT.

V is TRBV28 and J is TRBJ2-7, with 7 bases lining up with TRBD2. V dropped 5 bases and J dropped 2; count of bases not matched to a gene: 0. The length of the CDR3 is 12 residues. CDR1 is MDHEN, CDR2 SYDVKM, per germline. The CDR3 nucleotides are TGTGCCAGCAGTAGCGGGACCTACGAGCAGTACTTC. Protein product: CASSSGTYEQYF.

The chain joins TRBV9 to TRBJ2-5, with 9 nucleotides matching TRBD2. After removal of 6 bases from V and 3 bases from J, the junction contained 9 bases not matched to a gene. There are 15 residues in the CDR3. Germline values: CDR1 SGDLS, CDR2 YYNGEE. CDR3 residues: CASTRGSGGEETQYF. For the CDR3, the DNA is TGTGCCAGCACGAGGGGTAGCGGGGGCGAAGAGACCCAGTACTTC.

The CDR3 DNA sequence: TGTGCCAGCAGTGTAATGGGACCCAACACTGAAGCTTTCTTT. It codes for CASSVMGPNTEAFF. This chain joins TRBV25-1 and TRBJ1-1; the D gene is possibly TRBD1 (5 bases). This CDR3 is built from 14 residues. V lost 4 bases and J 2 bases, leaving 11 bases between the germline ends. CDR1 and CDR2 (germline): MGHDK, SYGVNS. The full variable domain, its missing parts supplied by reference TRBV25-1 and TRBJ1-1, is EADIYQTPRYLVIGTGKKITLECSQTMGHDKMYWYQQDPGMELHLIHYSYGVNSTEKGDLSSESTVSRIRTEHFPLTLESARPSHTSQYLCASSVMGPNTEAFFGQGTRLTVV.

The V call is TRBV5-5, the J call TRBJ1-1; 8 bases match TRBD1. V lost 4 bases and J lost 2; bases outside the gene matches: 7. The CDR3 totals 15 residues. Germline assignment: CDR1 SGHKS and CDR2 YYEKEE (reference sequence). The CDR3 region is CASSATPGGNTEAFF. The DNA for the CDR3 is TGTGCCAGCAGCGCAACCCCAGGGGGCAACACTGAAGCTTTCTTT.

This clone was detected a few times. This chain connects TRBV4-3 to TRBJ2-3, with 10 bases identical to TRBD2. Looked up from germline, CDR1 is LGHNA and CDR2 is YSLEER. This CDR3 is built from 19 residues. V shed 0 bases and J 5 bases; nucleotides not matched to a gene: 14. The CDR3 region has the DNA TGCGCCAGCAGCCAAGATTATAATCCCAGCGGGGGGGCTATAGATACGCAGTATTTT. Amino acids: CASSQDYNPSGGAIDTQYF.

The chain joins TRBV4-1 to TRBJ1-2; unclear D gene. This CDR3 comprises 14 residues. V gave up 1 base and J gave up 4 bases, with 10 bases separating them. CDR1 and CDR2 (germline): MGHRA, YSYEKL. CDR3 in amino acids: CASSQAMSFYGYTF. CDR3 DNA: TGCGCCAGCAGCCAAGCGATGTCTTTCTATGGCTACACCTTC.

The chain employs TRBV19 and TRBJ1-1; D is undetermined. There are 12 residues in the CDR3. Trimming stripped 5 bases from V and 8 bases from J, with 12 bases between. Germline CDR1 reads LNHDA; CDR2 reads SQIVND (reference sequence). The CDR3 loop is CASSPPQGEAFF. The CDR3 region has the DNA TGTGCCAGTAGTCCCCCCCAAGGGGAAGCTTTCTTT.

The chain uses TRBV4-3 and TRBJ2-1, with 13 bases aligning to TRBD2. After removal of 4 bases from V and 9 bases from J, the junction contained 3 bases not matched to a gene. Looked up from germline, CDR1 is LGHNA and CDR2 is YSLEER. The CDR3 is 14 amino acids. CDR3 coding DNA: TGCGCCAGCAGCCCGGGACTAGCGGGGAGTGAGCAGTTCTTC. Translating it yields CASSPGLAGSEQFF.

The chain couples TRBV4-3 to TRBJ2-3, with D possibly matching TRBD2 (5 bases). The CDR3 is 14 amino acids. V dropped 1 base and J dropped 4 bases, with 9 bases sitting between them. Germline loops: CDR1 LGHNA, CDR2 YSLEER. The CDR3 region is CASSQVGRSDTQYF. The CDR3 DNA sequence: TGCGCCAGCAGCCAAGTGGGGAGATCAGATACGCAGTATTTT.

This clone came up once. This sequence joins TRBV2 and TRBJ1-5; 9 positions agree with TRBD1. The V and J ends lost 7 bases and 3 bases, in that order; junction bases with no gene match: 4. Germline V gene sequence: CDR1 SNHLY, CDR2 FYNNEI. The length of the CDR3 is 14 residues. The CDR3 here is CASTDRGPNQPQHF. CDR3 in DNA: TGTGCCAGCACGGACAGGGGACCCAATCAGCCCCAGCATTTT.

The chain uses TRBV4-3 and TRBJ1-2; D perhaps matches TRBD1 (5 bases). This CDR3 has 14 amino acids. Germline V gives CDR1 LGHNA, CDR2 YSLEER. The V end lost 4 bases, the J end lost 0 bases, and 9 bases lay between the germline ends. The CDR3 spells CASSPSGSNYGYTF. DNA for the CDR3: TGCGCCAGCAGCCCGTCAGGGTCTAACTATGGCTACACCTTC.

This clone appeared a few times. The rearrangement joins TRBV29-1 to TRBJ2-7; a weak D match, TRBD2 (5 bases). The CDR3 has 13 residues. Germline lookup yields CDR1 SQVTM and CDR2 ANQGSEA. V gave up 1 base and J gave up 0 bases, with 7 bases separating them. This CDR3 reads CSVEARDSYEQYF. The CDR3 DNA reads TGCAGCGTTGAAGCACGGGACTCCTACGAGCAGTACTTC.

V gene TRBV6-6 combines with J gene TRBJ1-1; a weak D match, TRBD1 (5 bases). V was shortened by 7 bases and J by 5 bases, with 14 bases between the two germline ends. Per germline, CDR1 MNHNY and CDR2 SVGAGI (reference sequence). This CDR3 region has 13 residues. This CDR3 is CASTLTGGTEAFF. CDR3 nucleotide sequence: TGTGCCAGCACCCTGACCGGGGGGACTGAAGCTTTCTTT.

This clone has a single count. This chain uses TRBV18 with TRBJ2-5; D is unclear. Trimming pared 5 bases from V and 3 bases from J, leaving 4 bases between. The CDR3 sequence is 11 residues long. Germline CDR1 KGHSH, CDR2 LQKENI. The CDR3 DNA follows: TGTGCCAGCTCAAAAAAAGAGACCCAGTACTTC. Its protein is CASSKKETQYF.